This is a list of T cell receptor beta chains from one sample in a study of regulatory T cells in long-lasting Graves disease. MiXCR was run by TCRdb on the multiplex PCR reads, yielding one entry per CDR3 protein. The sample lists some 460,000 distinct CDR3 sequences; 15% to 20% were seen once. This same sample was also part of a study on T cells in Graves' hyperthyroidism and ophthalmopathy.

This specimen was peripheral blood mononuclear cells (PBMCs), taken at new diagnosis, from a patient treated with antithyroid drugs. These receptors all stem from a man between 35 and 55 years old with Graves disease. The CDR3 runs from the conserved cysteine through the conserved F or W. The order of the fields is V gene, J gene, D gene, clone size, CDR3 protein, CDR3 DNA. A D gene is named only where the DNA matches it firmly. Not all rows give a size; the values are once, few, many and, for expanded clones, a class.

TRBV2,TRBJ2-3,.,many,CASSGLLLISDTQYF,TGTGCCAGCAGTGGGCTGCTGCTTATATCGGATACGCAGTATTTT
TRBV20-1,TRBJ2-5,.,many,CSATTPRIETQYF,TGCAGTGCTACTACACCCCGGATCGAGACCCAGTACTTC
TRBV12-3/TRBV12-4,TRBJ2-7,TRBD2,many,CASSRPSGSSEQYF,TGTGCCAGCAGCCGCCCTAGCGGGAGTTCCGAGCAGTACTTC
TRBV7-9,TRBJ2-1,.,many,CASSTATNEQFF,TGTGCCAGCAGTACCGCTACAAATGAGCAGTTCTTC
TRBV28,TRBJ2-3,TRBD1,.,CASSPRTPLSGQGAGDTQYF,TGTGCCAGCTCACCAAGAACCCCCTTGTCAGGACAGGGGGCCGGAGATACGCAGTATTTT
TRBV28,TRBJ2-7,.,many,CASSLNQGINDEQYF,TGTGCCAGCAGTTTAAATCAGGGTATCAACGACGAGCAGTACTTC
TRBV3-1,TRBJ2-1,.,.,CASSQGQSLYNEQFF,TGTGCCAGCAGCCAAGGACAGTCCCTATACAATGAGCAGTTCTTC
TRBV7-2,TRBJ1-2,TRBD1,.,CASSLASQGGVYGYTF,TGTGCCAGCAGCTTAGCGAGCCAGGGGGGGGTCTATGGCTACACCTTC
TRBV6-1,TRBJ1-2,TRBD1,many,CALRSGTGDYYGYTF,TGTGCCCTCAGATCAGGGACAGGGGACTACTATGGCTACACCTTC
TRBV7-2,TRBJ1-4,.,many,CASSLRGWGEKLFF,TGTGCCAGCAGCTTAAGAGGGTGGGGTGAAAAACTGTTTTTT
TRBV20-1,TRBJ2-1,.,.,CSARVLANEQFF,TGCAGTGCTAGGGTGCTAGCGAATGAGCAGTTCTTC
TRBV20-1,TRBJ2-5,TRBD2,.,CSARGLAGVWETQYF,TGCAGTGCTAGGGGACTAGCGGGAGTATGGGAGACCCAGTACTTC
TRBV5-1,TRBJ2-5,.,.,CAGSFGSGKETQYF,TGCGCCGGCAGTTTTGGATCCGGTAAAGAGACCCAGTACTTC
TRBV28,TRBJ2-3,.,many,CASSFTGPSTDTQYF,TGTGCCAGCAGTTTCACAGGGCCTAGCACAGATACGCAGTATTTT
TRBV5-1,TRBJ2-5,TRBD2,.,CASSPGLREGGETQYF,TGCGCCAGCAGCCCCGGGCTACGGGAGGGGGGCGAGACCCAGTACTTC
TRBV12-3/TRBV12-4,TRBJ1-3,.,many,CASSPLGNTIYF,TGTGCCAGCAGCCCTCTTGGAAACACCATATATTTT
TRBV28,TRBJ1-5,TRBD1,many,CASVPRQGVIQPQHF,TGTGCCAGCGTTCCACGACAGGGAGTGATCCAGCCCCAGCATTTT
TRBV6-1,TRBJ1-1,.,many,CASRTRPTVGRDTEAFF,TGTGCCAGCAGAACCCGACCAACTGTTGGCAGGGACACTGAAGCTTTCTTT
TRBV11-2,TRBJ2-1,TRBD2,.,CASSLDPGLAGNNEQFF,TGTGCCAGCAGCTTAGACCCGGGACTAGCGGGAAACAATGAGCAGTTCTTC
TRBV28,TRBJ1-2,.,many,CASKPPGGLIYGYTF,TGTGCCAGCAAACCCCCGGGGGGGCTGATCTATGGCTACACCTTC
TRBV28,TRBJ2-3,TRBD1,many,CASSLLTGGGDTQYF,TGTGCCAGCAGTTTATTGACAGGGGGAGGAGATACGCAGTATTTT
TRBV12-3/TRBV12-4,TRBJ1-4,TRBD1,many,CASRGPDRDNEKLFF,TGTGCCAGCAGAGGACCGGACAGGGACAATGAAAAACTGTTTTTT
TRBV27,TRBJ2-7,.,.,CATLGFFPGEQYF,TGTGCCACCCTTGGGTTCTTCCCGGGCGAGCAGTACTTC
TRBV6-9,TRBJ2-2,TRBD2,many,CASSYSRRAGVEGELFF,TGTGCCAGCAGTTACTCCAGGCGAGCGGGAGTTGAGGGGGAGCTGTTTTTT
TRBV10-3,TRBJ2-1,TRBD2,many,CAISSGTSGSSSYNEQFF,TGTGCCATCAGTAGTGGGACTAGCGGGAGTAGCTCCTACAATGAGCAGTTCTTC
TRBV4-2,TRBJ2-3,.,few,CASSQDRGVYTQYF,TGTGCCAGCAGCCAAGATCGCGGGGTCTATACGCAGTATTTT
TRBV28,TRBJ2-1,TRBD2,many,CASSRSGIPYNEQFF,TGTGCCAGCAGTAGGAGCGGGATTCCCTACAATGAGCAGTTCTTC
TRBV24-1,TRBJ2-7,TRBD1,many,CATSDSRQGANEQYF,TGTGCCACCAGTGATTCGCGACAGGGGGCCAACGAGCAGTACTTC
TRBV5-1,TRBJ2-5,TRBD2,.,CASSDGLAGEQETQYF,TGCGCCAGCAGTGATGGACTAGCGGGAGAGCAAGAGACCCAGTACTTC
TRBV20-1,TRBJ2-3,.,many,CSARVAAVRTDTQYF,TGCAGTGCTAGGGTGGCCGCGGTTCGCACAGATACGCAGTATTTT
TRBV11-1,TRBJ1-5,TRBD1,many,CASSRTGSQPQHF,TGTGCCAGCAGCCGGACAGGATCTCAGCCCCAGCATTTT
TRBV7-9,TRBJ2-1,TRBD2,many,CASSLGGLLDNEQFF,TGTGCCAGCAGCTTGGGGGGGTTGTTGGACAATGAGCAGTTCTTC
TRBV28,TRBJ2-5,TRBD2,.,CASMRVLAGLGAQYF,TGTGCCAGCATGAGAGTACTAGCGGGACTCGGGGCCCAGTACTTC
TRBV10-2,TRBJ2-3,.,many,CASGKGGSDTQYF,TGCGCCAGCGGGAAGGGTGGGTCAGATACGCAGTATTTT
TRBV28,TRBJ1-5,TRBD1,many,CASSAPGQINQPQHF,TGTGCCAGCAGTGCCCCGGGACAGATCAATCAGCCCCAGCATTTT
TRBV5-1,TRBJ1-2,.,.,CASSPQDYGYTF,TGCGCCAGCAGCCCGCAGGACTATGGCTACACCTTC
TRBV3-1,TRBJ2-3,.,many,CASSQDPGHRERYF,TGTGCCAGCAGCCAAGATCCCGGCCACCGAGAACGGTATTTT
TRBV7-3,TRBJ2-1,.,.,CASSLEISSYNEQFF,TGTGCCAGCAGCTTAGAGATCTCTTCCTACAATGAGCAGTTCTTC
TRBV20-1,TRBJ1-5,.,many,CSAKGSGNQPQHF,TGCAGTGCCAAAGGGAGTGGGAATCAGCCCCAGCATTTT
TRBV7-3,TRBJ1-1,.,many,CASSLSQGTEAFF,TGTGCCAGCAGCTTAAGTCAAGGTACTGAAGCTTTCTTT
TRBV29-1,TRBJ2-7,.,.,CSVGDRVGAGGPGEQYF,TGCAGCGTTGGGGACAGGGTAGGGGCGGGAGGGCCCGGCGAGCAGTACTTC
TRBV29-1,TRBJ2-4,.,few,CSVSTDPGNIQYF,TGCAGCGTCTCGACAGACCCCGGAAACATTCAGTACTTC
TRBV19,TRBJ2-7,.,many,CASSAGAFYEQYF,TGTGCCAGTAGTGCTGGAGCGTTCTACGAGCAGTACTTC
TRBV5-1,TRBJ1-4,.,.,CASSIGRANEKLFF,TGCGCCAGCAGCATCGGCAGGGCGAATGAAAAACTGTTTTTT
TRBV5-1,TRBJ2-3,TRBD2,many,CASSLGGTSRDTDTQYF,TGCGCCAGCAGCTTGGGGGGGACTAGCAGGGACACAGATACGCAGTATTTT
TRBV7-3,TRBJ1-5,.,few,CASSLKSPGHSNQPQHF,TGTGCCAGCAGCTTAAAGTCCCCAGGTCATAGCAATCAGCCCCAGCATTTT
TRBV24-1,TRBJ2-3,TRBD1,.,CATSASGQGPDTQYF,TGTGCCACCAGTGCCTCGGGACAGGGGCCAGATACGCAGTATTTT
TRBV2,TRBJ2-1,.,many,CASDAAQFF,TGTGCCAGCGACGCGGCGCAGTTCTTC
TRBV5-1,TRBJ1-1,.,.,CASSKSSGPEAFF,TGCGCCAGCAGCAAGTCTAGCGGGCCTGAAGCTTTCTTT
TRBV12-3/TRBV12-4,TRBJ2-7,TRBD2,many,CASTQGGTSGVYEQYF,TGTGCCAGCACCCAAGGAGGGACTAGCGGAGTCTACGAGCAGTACTTC
TRBV28,TRBJ2-5,TRBD1,many,CASTLGTEETQYF,TGTGCCAGCACCCTCGGGACAGAAGAGACCCAGTACTTC
TRBV5-1,TRBJ2-5,TRBD1,.,CASSTGGGEAQYF,TGCGCCAGCAGCACAGGGGGTGGAGAGGCCCAGTACTTC
TRBV24-1,TRBJ1-5,.,few,CATSGGGNQPQHF,TGTGCCACCAGTGGGGGGGGGAATCAGCCCCAGCATTTT
TRBV5-5,TRBJ2-3,.,.,CASSLSSYNLNTDTQYF,TGTGCCAGCAGCTTGAGTAGTTATAACCTCAACACAGATACGCAGTATTTT
TRBV11-2,TRBJ2-1,TRBD2,many,CASSLAGGPYNEQFF,TGTGCCAGCAGCTTAGCGGGAGGGCCCTACAATGAGCAGTTCTTC